These T cell receptor beta chains were read from a single sample in a study of cytomegalovirus exposure and HLA in healthy donors. This table comes from immunoSEQ multiplex PCR, and its TCRdb copy is limited to in-frame clones, with some not included. The table has roughly 290,000 clones, around 90% seen once; the top ten hold roughly 2%. The sample consisted of PBMCs. Receptor source: a woman younger than 30 in good health and CMV-seronegative. The CDR3 runs from the conserved cysteine through the conserved F or W. D genes are given only for firm matches.

>TRBV5-4|TRBJ2-2|-|14
TGTGCCAGCAGCGCGACAGCTAACACCGGGGAGCTGTTTTTT
CASSATANTGELFF
>TRBV29-1|TRBJ2-7|-|16
TGCAGCGTTGCGCCTGTAGGAGGTCACGCCTCCTACGAGCAGTACTTC
CSVAPVGGHASYEQYF
>TRBV6-6|TRBJ1-1|TRBD1|14
TGTGCCAGCAATACGGGACAGGGGAACACTGAAGCTTTCTTT
CASNTGQGNTEAFF
>TRBV2|TRBJ1-2|-|13
TGTGCCAGCCGGTCCTACAGGAACTATGGCTACACCTTC
CASRSYRNYGYTF
>TRBV11-2|TRBJ2-7|TRBD1|14
TGTGCCAGCAGCTTGGACAGGGTCTCCTACGAGCAGTACTTC
CASSLDRVSYEQYF
>TRBV30|TRBJ2-5|-|11
TGTGCCTGGACCAGACAAGAGACCCAGTACTTC
CAWTRQETQYF
>TRBV19|TRBJ1-6|-|15
TGTGCCAGTAGGATTGGCAGGGCGATCACGTCACCCCTCCACTTT
CASRIGRAITSPLHF
>TRBV19|TRBJ1-5|TRBD1|17
TGTGCCAGTAGTACCCCGACAGGGGGGAATAGCAATCAGCCCCAGCATTTT
CASSTPTGGNSNQPQHF
>TRBV29-1|TRBJ2-5|-|13
TGCAGCGTTGGGTTGCAGATGCAAGAGACCCAGTACTTC
CSVGLQMQETQYF
>TRBV11-3|TRBJ2-2|-|14
TGTGCCAGCAGCTTTGGCGGGAACACCGGGGAGCTGTTTTTT
CASSFGGNTGELFF
>TRBV20-1|TRBJ1-1|-|11
TGCAGTGCTCCGCGGGGGTTTGAAGCTTTCTTT
CSAPRGFEAFF
>TRBV19|TRBJ1-4|-|13
TGTGCCAGTTCTCGGGGGGATGGCGAAAAACTGTTTTTT
CASSRGDGEKLFF
>TRBV7-8|TRBJ2-1|TRBD1|18
TGTGCCAGCAGCTTTCTTCCGGGACAGGGGGATATCTACAATGAGCAGTTCTTC
CASSFLPGQGDIYNEQFF
>TRBV19|TRBJ2-2|-|14
TGTGCCAGTAGCACAGGAAGGAACACCGGGGAGCTGTTTTTT
CASSTGRNTGELFF
>TRBV18|TRBJ1-2|TRBD1|13
TGTGCCAGCTCACCGGGACAGTCCTATGGCTACACCTTC
CASSPGQSYGYTF
>TRBV2|TRBJ2-7|-|14
TGTGCCAGCAGTGAAGACCCGAGGAGCTACGAGCAGTACTTC
CASSEDPRSYEQYF
>TRBV29-1|TRBJ1-4|-|14
TGCAGCGTTTTTAGACAGAGCAGTAGTGAAAAACTGTTTTTT
CSVFRQSSSEKLFF
>TRBV6-6|TRBJ1-4|TRBD1|16
TGTGCCAGCAGTTACGGGGGGGACAGGGCGAGTGAAAAACTGTTTTTT
CASSYGGDRASEKLFF
>TRBV12-5|TRBJ2-5|-|10
TGTGCTAGTGCCCGAGAGACCCAGTACTTC
CASARETQYF